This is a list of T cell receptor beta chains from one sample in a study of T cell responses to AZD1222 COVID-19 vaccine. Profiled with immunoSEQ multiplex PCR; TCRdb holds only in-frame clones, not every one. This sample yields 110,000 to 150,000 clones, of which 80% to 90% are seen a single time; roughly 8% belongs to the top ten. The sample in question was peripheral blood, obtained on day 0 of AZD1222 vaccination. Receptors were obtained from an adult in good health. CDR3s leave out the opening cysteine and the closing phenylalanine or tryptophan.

ASSLGSGTRGETQY	TRBV5-1	TRBJ2-5
ASRGDRSSPLH	TRBV12-3/TRBV12-4	TRBJ1-6
ASSVRPGLAPYEQY	TRBV9	TRBJ2-7
ASSQDVAGAQDTQY	TRBV14	TRBJ2-3
SASTLAGTRGEQF	TRBV20-1	TRBJ2-1
ASRGTGPHYEQY	TRBV7-9	TRBJ2-7
AWSLTSGTDTQY	TRBV30	TRBJ2-3
ASTEIQGVETQY	TRBV6-5	TRBJ2-5
ASSLRTGGSTGELF	TRBV7-2	TRBJ2-2
ASSPGGLVRPGGNEQF	TRBV18	TRBJ2-1
ASSPYRQGWGTADTQY	TRBV27	TRBJ2-3
ASSLRRSGVRGDTQY	TRBV7-2	TRBJ2-3
ASSRGFEQY	TRBV3-1/TRBV3-2	TRBJ2-7
ASSLGGVLETQY	TRBV7-9	TRBJ2-5
ASSYGGLNEQY	TRBV6-6	TRBJ2-7
SVGQAVGYT	TRBV29-1	TRBJ1-2
ASSYSLAGNNEQF	TRBV6-5	TRBJ2-1
ASSYTPTYEQY	TRBV6-2/TRBV6-3	TRBJ2-7
ASSLSTGSYEQY	TRBV11-3	TRBJ2-7
ASSPFANIQY	TRBV27	TRBJ2-4